This entry is about one TCR beta chain. MiXCR, applied by TCRdb to the 5' RACE reads, yields one record per CDR3 protein. Of about 500,000 distinct CDR3 sequences in the sample, roughly 22% were seen once. The sample belongs to a study of T-cell memory formation after mild COVID-19. Source material: PBMCs or a T cell subset sorted from them (not recorded which). The TCR sequence derives from an adult woman who had mild COVID-19 (a few samples of this study predate the infection). Cell type and time point are not known.

The CDR3 DNA reads TGCAGCGTTTTCGGGACATCGGCACTGAACACTGAAGCTTTCTTT. This codes for CSVFGTSALNTEAFF. The gene calls are TRBV29-1 and TRBJ1-1; D might be TRBD1 (6 bases). Trimming cost V 5 bases and J 0 bases, with 16 bases left between them. The CDR3 is made up of 15 amino acids. Per the germline V gene, CDR1 is SQVTM and CDR2 is ANQGSEA.